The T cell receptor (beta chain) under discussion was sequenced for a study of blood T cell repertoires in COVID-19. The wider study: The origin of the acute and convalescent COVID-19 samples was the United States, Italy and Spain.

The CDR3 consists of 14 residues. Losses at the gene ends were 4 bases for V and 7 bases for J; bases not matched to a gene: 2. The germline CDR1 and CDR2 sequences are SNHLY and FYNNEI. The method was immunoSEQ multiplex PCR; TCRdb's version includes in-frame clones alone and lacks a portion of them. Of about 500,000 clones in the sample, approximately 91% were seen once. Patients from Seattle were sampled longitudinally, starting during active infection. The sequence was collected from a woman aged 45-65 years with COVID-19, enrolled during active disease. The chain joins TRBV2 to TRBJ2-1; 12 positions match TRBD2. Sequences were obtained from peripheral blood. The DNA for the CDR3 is TGTGCCAGCAGTGCCCTAGCGGGGGGGAATGAGCAGTTCTTC. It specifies CASSALAGGNEQFF.